This T cell receptor beta chain came from a study of T cell responses to AZD1222 COVID-19 vaccine. The repertoire was sequenced with immunoSEQ multiplex PCR; TCRdb's copy has only in-frame clones and lacks some. The data hold fewer than 85,000 clones, with about 91% observed a single time. V gave up 3 bases and J gave up 3 bases, with 0 bases separating them. Germline loops: CDR1 MDHEN, CDR2 SYDVKM. The CDR3 spans 11 residues. The sequencing used peripheral blood, collected on day 0 of MenACWY control vaccination. This TCR was sampled from an adult in good health. The rearrangement links TRBV28 to TRBJ2-1; unclear D gene. CDR3 in amino acids: CASSFYNEQFF. Here the CDR3 DNA reads TGTGCCAGCAGTTTCTACAATGAGCAGTTCTTC.